The 2 T cell receptor beta chains below come from one sample, sequenced in a study of cytomegalovirus exposure and HLA in healthy donors. PCR involved 60 Vbeta and 13 Jbeta primers. The protocol was immunoSEQ multiplex PCR, while the TCRdb copy is restricted to in-frame clones and leaves out a portion. The data show 110,000 to 150,000 clones, with around 82% seen just once and less than 3% held by the top ten. The material sequenced was PBMCs. Receptor source: a woman younger than 30 in good health and CMV-seropositive.

The chain is built from TRBV11-2 and TRBJ2-7; 11 bases map to TRBD2. Germline V gives CDR1 SGHAT, CDR2 FQNNGV. This CDR3 has 15 amino acids. V lost 6 bases to trimming and J lost 2 bases; unmatched junction nucleotides: 6. The CDR3 protein is CASRYSGGAAYEQYF. CDR3 DNA: TGTGCCAGCAGGTATAGCGGGGGGGCCGCCTACGAGCAGTACTTC. The complete variable domain, with remaining parts taken from reference TRBV11-2 and TRBJ2-7, reads EAGVAQSPRYKIIEKRQSVAFWCNPISGHATLYWYQQILGQGPKLLIQFQNNGVVDDSQLPKDRFSAERLKGVDSTLKIQPAKLEDSAVYLCASRYSGGAAYEQYFGPGTRLTVT.

The chain carries TRBV7-7 and TRBJ2-2, with D maybe TRBD1 (6 bases). V lost 0 bases and J lost 4, with 15 bases in between. From germline, CDR1 is SSHAT and CDR2 FNYEAQ (reference sequence). This CDR3 is built from 17 residues. The CDR3 loop reads CASSLASPQGSTGELFF. The CDR3 DNA follows: TGTGCCAGCAGCTTAGCCTCCCCACAGGGCAGCACCGGGGAGCTGTTTTTT.